This T cell receptor (beta chain) stems from a study of blood T cell repertoires in COVID-19. V dropped 3 bases and J dropped 7; count of bases not matched to a gene: 5. This CDR3 spans 13 amino acids. Germline V gene lookup returns CDR1 SGHRS and CDR2 YFSETQ. Per the original methods: Reference gene primer amplification yielded estimated nucleated cell counts. Repertoires were generated with immunoSEQ multiplex PCR, while TCRdb's copy carries only in-frame clones and drops some. V and J calls and clone size come straight from that table; D and trimming were deduced from the DNA. The table records about 160,000 clones, over 80% of them present only once.

This sequence joins TRBV5-1 and TRBJ2-3; 7 nucleotides agree with TRBD2. What was sequenced was peripheral blood. This clonotype was sampled from a woman of 80 years or more with active or convalescent COVID-19. The CDR3 sequence is CASSSWTRNTQYF. As DNA, the CDR3 is TGCGCCAGCAGCTCCTGGACTAGAAATACGCAGTATTTT.